What follows is one TCR beta chain and its context. Its antigen is currently unknown. Libraries of TRB cDNA were made by 5' RACE and carried UMIs. Using the 5' RACE reads, TCRdb records one entry per CDR3 protein without DNA. In total, the table holds some 40,000 distinct CDR3 sequences. This specimen belongs to a study of CXCR3-negative and CXCR3-positive naive CD8 T cells. The CDR3 extends over 15 amino acids. Triplicate sorting captured around 300,000 cells each from every CD8+ T cell subset. The study's findings and limits: Surface CD5 matched across naive subsets, and TRB CDR3 properties served to infer TCR strength. Partially decreased CXCR3 expression was recorded after cryopreservation, and fresh PBMCs were used in most assays.

This sequence joins TRBV12-3 or TRBV12-4 and TRBJ1-4. The receptor's source is a human donor in good health. Some clones in this sample may be carry-over from other donors' samples. The sequenced material came from memory CD8+ T cells from blood. CDR3 residues: CASSLRQQCWEKLFF.